The sequence of this TCR beta chain was determined in a study of T-cell memory formation after mild COVID-19. V shed 5 bases and J 5 bases; nucleotides not matched to a gene: 9. Germline V CDR1 and CDR2: DFQATT, SNEGSKA (reference sequence). The CDR3 spans 15 residues. General study points: Confirmation of SARS-CoV-2 specificity was lacking for second-wave clones peaking day 37.

TCRdb reanalysed the 5' RACE reads using MiXCR and keeps one entry per CDR3 protein. Of about 600,000 distinct CDR3 sequences in the sample, about 20% were seen once. Turning to this clonotype: Its antigen is currently unknown.

This receptor was identified in an adult woman who had mild COVID-19 (a few samples of this study predate the infection). Cell type and time point are not known. The chain couples TRBV20-1 to TRBJ2-1, with TRBD2 matching over 10 bases. The sample consisted of PBMCs or a T cell subset sorted from them (not recorded which). The CDR3 bases are TGCAGTGCTGGGGACAGCGGGAGGGCCAACAATGAGCAGTTCTTC. Translation gives CSAGDSGRANNEQFF.